This entry concerns a single T cell receptor (beta chain). Antigen: not known. The data are from a study of T-cell memory formation after mild COVID-19. Points from the study as a whole: Unconfirmed was the SARS-CoV-2 specificity of second-wave clones that peaked on day 37.

TCRdb used MiXCR to reprocess the 5' RACE reads, holding one entry per CDR3 protein. The sample has some 82,000 distinct CDR3 sequences, about 13% seen once. V was shortened by 7 bases and J by 2 bases, with 15 bases between the two germline ends. Germline assignment: CDR1 LNHDA and CDR2 SQIVND (reference sequence). This CDR3 has 15 residues. The sequence was collected from a man between 18 and 35 years old who had mild COVID-19 (a few samples of this study predate the infection). Cell type and time point are not known. Sequencing was carried out using PBMCs or a T cell subset sorted from them (not recorded which). This sequence joins TRBV19 and TRBJ1-5, with a tentative D call TRBD1 (6 bases). This chain's CDR3 is CASTVLGGRNQPQHF. The CDR3 DNA is TGTGCCAGTACCGTACTAGGGGGTCGCAATCAGCCCCAGCATTTT.